This T cell receptor beta chain came from a study of Ad26.COV2.S vaccination and SARS-CoV-2 variants. Findings of the study overall: The TCR breadth and depth analyses may have produced an underestimate of total T cell responses.

To note about this clone: Its cognate antigen is unknown.

Generated by immunoSEQ multiplex PCR, the TCRdb table keeps only in-frame clones and is missing some. The sample includes 350,000 to 500,000 clones, 75% to 90% of them seen just once. This CDR3 is built from 14 residues. The ends were cut back, 4 bases at V and 1 base at J, with 11 bases in the middle. Germline V gene lookup returns CDR1 LGHDT and CDR2 YNNKEL (reference sequence). Treatment described: roughly 18 received Ad26.COV2.S at low or high dose, single or two shots; about five received placebo; per-sample allocation not given. Specimen acquisition occurred on day 63 following the initial vaccine or placebo injection. What was given as vaccine was an Ad26 vector encoding Wuhan-strain SARS-CoV-2 spike.

Sequencing was performed on peripheral blood, taken in a trial of Ad26.COV2.S vaccine versus placebo. The clonotype comes from a person between 18 and 59 years old who received the Ad26.COV2.S COVID-19 vaccine or a placebo. The chain couples TRBV3-1 (or the pseudogene TRBV3-2) to TRBJ2-7; D is uncertain. CDR3 amino acids: CASSLFDGSYEQYF. The CDR3 DNA reads as TGTGCCAGCAGCCTCTTCGACGGATCCTACGAGCAGTACTTC.